These T cell receptor beta chains were read from a single sample in a study of cytotoxic CD8 clonotypes in ibrutinib-treated CLL. Some clones are missing from TCRdb's copy, which holds only in-frame ones; the method was immunoSEQ multiplex PCR. The repertoire holds tens of thousands of clones, with 90% as singletons. Sequenced material: PBMCs, taken after 12 months of ibrutinib treatment. The receptors stem from a human donor with chronic lymphocytic leukemia. The CDR3 runs from the conserved cysteine through the conserved F or W. Fields, in order: CDR3 DNA, CDR3 protein, V gene, clone size, D gene, J gene. D genes are given only for firm matches. Some rows mark clone size as missing; the rest say once, few, many or name a class of expanded clone.

CDR3 DNA: TGCGCCAGCAGCTTAAGGGGACTAGCCGAACAAGAGACCCAGTACTTC
CDR3 protein: CASSLRGLAEQETQYF
V gene: TRBV5-1
clone size: -
D gene: TRBD2
J gene: TRBJ2-5

CDR3 DNA: TGTGCCAGCAGCTTAGGACTAGCGGGGCAAAGCTCCTACGAGCAGTACTTC
CDR3 protein: CASSLGLAGQSSYEQYF
V gene: TRBV7-2
clone size: -
D gene: TRBD2
J gene: TRBJ2-7

CDR3 DNA: TGTGCCAGCAGCTTAGATCCGGGACGGAAGAACACTGAAGCTTTCTTT
CDR3 protein: CASSLDPGRKNTEAFF
V gene: TRBV11-3
clone size: -
D gene: -
J gene: TRBJ1-1

CDR3 DNA: TGTGCCAGCAGCTTAACGTTTCCTTCGTTCGCTGCCTCTGCGGCGGGAGATACGCAGTATTTT
CDR3 protein: CASSLTFPSFAASAAGDTQYF
V gene: TRBV7-3
clone size: -
D gene: -
J gene: TRBJ2-3

CDR3 DNA: TGTGCCAGCAGGTGGGGTAACGGGGAGCTGTTTTTT
CDR3 protein: CASRWGNGELFF
V gene: TRBV5-5
clone size: once
D gene: -
J gene: TRBJ2-2

CDR3 DNA: TGCAGCGTTGATACAGGGGTGAACACTGAAGCTTTCTTT
CDR3 protein: CSVDTGVNTEAFF
V gene: TRBV29-1
clone size: -
D gene: TRBD1
J gene: TRBJ1-1

CDR3 DNA: TGTGCCTGGAGTGTAGGAGGTAACGCAGATACGCAGTATTTT
CDR3 protein: CAWSVGGNADTQYF
V gene: TRBV30
clone size: -
D gene: -
J gene: TRBJ2-3

CDR3 DNA: TGCGCCACTCTACGACTAGGGCGGGAAAGCCAAGAGACCCAGTACTTC
CDR3 protein: CATLRLGRESQETQYF
V gene: TRBV10-1
clone size: -
D gene: -
J gene: TRBJ2-5

CDR3 DNA: TGTGCCAGCAGCTTAGGCGGGACAGGGAATGAAAAACTGTTTTTT
CDR3 protein: CASSLGGTGNEKLFF
V gene: TRBV7-9
clone size: -
D gene: TRBD1
J gene: TRBJ1-4

CDR3 DNA: TGTGCCAGCAGCCTTCGAAGCTCTGGGGCCAACGTCCTGACTTTC
CDR3 protein: CASSLRSSGANVLTF
V gene: TRBV7-8
clone size: -
D gene: -
J gene: TRBJ2-6

CDR3 DNA: TGTGCCAGCAGCGCGGGACTAGCGGGGATCAATGAGCAGTTCTTC
CDR3 protein: CASSAGLAGINEQFF
V gene: TRBV9
clone size: -
D gene: TRBD2
J gene: TRBJ2-1

CDR3 DNA: TGTGCCAGCAGGGGTTACATTTCTAGCACAGATACGCAGTATTTT
CDR3 protein: CASRGYISSTDTQYF
V gene: TRBV6-1
clone size: -
D gene: -
J gene: TRBJ2-3

CDR3 DNA: TGTGCCAGCAGTTACCTGGGCCAAATATACGAGCAGTACTTC
CDR3 protein: CASSYLGQIYEQYF
V gene: TRBV6-5
clone size: once
D gene: -
J gene: TRBJ2-7

CDR3 DNA: TGTGCCAGCAGCTTGATACGGGGAGGTGGTATGGGCACCGGGGAGCTGTTTTTT
CDR3 protein: CASSLIRGGGMGTGELFF
V gene: TRBV7-9
clone size: once
D gene: -
J gene: TRBJ2-2

CDR3 DNA: TGTGCCAGCAGCGCCGGCGGCTTGCCAGATACGCAGTATTTT
CDR3 protein: CASSAGGLPDTQYF
V gene: TRBV13
clone size: -
D gene: -
J gene: TRBJ2-3

CDR3 DNA: TGTGCCAGCAGCCTTTTCTTGGGACAGGGGTCGTACGAGCAGTACTTC
CDR3 protein: CASSLFLGQGSYEQYF
V gene: TRBV5-6
clone size: -
D gene: TRBD1
J gene: TRBJ2-7

CDR3 DNA: TGTGCCAGCAGCTCAGGGGACAGTCCCTACAATGAGCAGTTCTTC
CDR3 protein: CASSSGDSPYNEQFF
V gene: TRBV7-7
clone size: -
D gene: TRBD1
J gene: TRBJ2-1

CDR3 DNA: TGTGCCAGTAGTCCCAAGTTACGCTCCTACAATGAGCAGTTCTTC
CDR3 protein: CASSPKLRSYNEQFF
V gene: TRBV19
clone size: once
D gene: -
J gene: TRBJ2-1

CDR3 DNA: TGTGCCAGCACTAAGAGGGAGGGCTTTTACAATGAGCAGTTCTTC
CDR3 protein: CASTKREGFYNEQFF
V gene: TRBV2
clone size: -
D gene: TRBD2
J gene: TRBJ2-1

CDR3 DNA: TGTGCCAGCACCTGGGGGACTAGCGGAGTCACCGGGGAGCTGTTTTTT
CDR3 protein: CASTWGTSGVTGELFF
V gene: TRBV6-6
clone size: -
D gene: TRBD2
J gene: TRBJ2-2

CDR3 DNA: TGTGCCAGCAGCGTAGCGGACAGGATTTTCACAGATACGCAGTATTTT
CDR3 protein: CASSVADRIFTDTQYF
V gene: TRBV9
clone size: once
D gene: TRBD1
J gene: TRBJ2-3

CDR3 DNA: TGTGCCAGCAGTGAATTGTCTAGCGTTTACGAGCAGTACTTC
CDR3 protein: CASSELSSVYEQYF
V gene: TRBV2
clone size: -
D gene: -
J gene: TRBJ2-7

CDR3 DNA: TGTGCCAGTGGGGACAGGGGAAGGAGTCAGCCCCAGCATTTT
CDR3 protein: CASGDRGRSQPQHF
V gene: TRBV19
clone size: few
D gene: TRBD1
J gene: TRBJ1-5

CDR3 DNA: TGCAGCGTTGACGCCTCGGGGACAGGGTATGGGGGCTACACCTTC
CDR3 protein: CSVDASGTGYGGYTF
V gene: TRBV29-1
clone size: -
D gene: TRBD1
J gene: TRBJ1-2

CDR3 DNA: TGTGCCAGCAGTGAAGTGGACGCTAGCACAGATACGCAGTATTTT
CDR3 protein: CASSEVDASTDTQYF
V gene: TRBV6-1
clone size: once
D gene: -
J gene: TRBJ2-3

CDR3 DNA: TGTGCCAGCAGCGTAGGTGGGGAGACCCAGTACTTC
CDR3 protein: CASSVGGETQYF
V gene: TRBV9
clone size: -
D gene: -
J gene: TRBJ2-5

CDR3 DNA: TGCGCCAGCAGAGCCGGACAGGGGGCGCGGGAGTCCTCCTACGAGCAGTACTTC
CDR3 protein: CASRAGQGARESSYEQYF
V gene: TRBV23-1
clone size: once
D gene: TRBD1
J gene: TRBJ2-7

CDR3 DNA: TGTGCCAGCAGCTTTAATCCTAGCGGACTCACAGATACGCAGTATTTT
CDR3 protein: CASSFNPSGLTDTQYF
V gene: TRBV7-9
clone size: -
D gene: TRBD2
J gene: TRBJ2-3

CDR3 DNA: TGTGCTAGTGCCCAATTCGGGACGGGCTACAATGAGCAGTTCTTC
CDR3 protein: CASAQFGTGYNEQFF
V gene: TRBV12-5
clone size: -
D gene: -
J gene: TRBJ2-1

CDR3 DNA: TGCGCCAGCAGCCAAGATAGGGAAGACGGGGACGAGCAGTACTTC
CDR3 protein: CASSQDREDGDEQYF
V gene: TRBV4-3
clone size: -
D gene: -
J gene: TRBJ2-7

CDR3 DNA: TGTGCCAGCAGCTTAGGTACTAGCGGGAGTACGCAGTATTTT
CDR3 protein: CASSLGTSGSTQYF
V gene: TRBV7-2
clone size: -
D gene: TRBD2
J gene: TRBJ2-3

CDR3 DNA: TGCGCCAGCCTACAGGGGTCGAACACCGGGGAGCTGTTTTTT
CDR3 protein: CASLQGSNTGELFF
V gene: TRBV5-1
clone size: -
D gene: TRBD1
J gene: TRBJ2-2

CDR3 DNA: TGTGCCAGCAGTCCCTACGGGGAGGCAGAGACCCAGTACTTC
CDR3 protein: CASSPYGEAETQYF
V gene: TRBV6-1
clone size: -
D gene: -
J gene: TRBJ2-5

CDR3 DNA: TGTGCCAGCAGCTTGGGGCCCGGGCCGGAGACCCAGTACTTC
CDR3 protein: CASSLGPGPETQYF
V gene: TRBV11-2
clone size: once
D gene: -
J gene: TRBJ2-5

CDR3 DNA: TGTGCCTCACGGGCCGGGACCGTTAGGGAGAAGACCCAGTACTTC
CDR3 protein: CASRAGTVREKTQYF
V gene: TRBV10-3
clone size: -
D gene: -
J gene: TRBJ2-5

CDR3 DNA: TGTGCCAGCAGCTTAATTTCGGGGACTAGCTTGGACTTC
CDR3 protein: CASSLISGTSLDF
V gene: TRBV7-8
clone size: -
D gene: TRBD2
J gene: TRBJ2-5

CDR3 DNA: TGTGCCAGTAGTAAAAGTCAGTTCCGGGACAGGGATGTCACTGAAGCTTTCTTT
CDR3 protein: CASSKSQFRDRDVTEAFF
V gene: TRBV19
clone size: -
D gene: TRBD1
J gene: TRBJ1-1

CDR3 DNA: TGTGCCACCCAAACCAGAGTAGGGGTAGGTGAGCAGTTCTTC
CDR3 protein: CATQTRVGVGEQFF
V gene: TRBV19
clone size: -
D gene: -
J gene: TRBJ2-1

CDR3 DNA: TGTGCCAGCAGTCGAACCGGGACTAGCGGGAGGAATGAGCAGTTCTTC
CDR3 protein: CASSRTGTSGRNEQFF
V gene: TRBV27
clone size: -
D gene: TRBD2
J gene: TRBJ2-1

CDR3 DNA: TGTGCCAGCAGTGGGGCAGTTAATTCACCCCTCCACTTT
CDR3 protein: CASSGAVNSPLHF
V gene: TRBV2
clone size: -
D gene: -
J gene: TRBJ1-6

CDR3 DNA: TGTGCCACGAACGCGCTGCCTAGCACAGATACGCAGTATTTT
CDR3 protein: CATNALPSTDTQYF
V gene: TRBV10-3
clone size: -
D gene: -
J gene: TRBJ2-3

CDR3 DNA: TGTGCCAGCAGTGGGACTAGCGGCAACAATGAGCAGTTCTTC
CDR3 protein: CASSGTSGNNEQFF
V gene: TRBV9
clone size: -
D gene: TRBD2
J gene: TRBJ2-1